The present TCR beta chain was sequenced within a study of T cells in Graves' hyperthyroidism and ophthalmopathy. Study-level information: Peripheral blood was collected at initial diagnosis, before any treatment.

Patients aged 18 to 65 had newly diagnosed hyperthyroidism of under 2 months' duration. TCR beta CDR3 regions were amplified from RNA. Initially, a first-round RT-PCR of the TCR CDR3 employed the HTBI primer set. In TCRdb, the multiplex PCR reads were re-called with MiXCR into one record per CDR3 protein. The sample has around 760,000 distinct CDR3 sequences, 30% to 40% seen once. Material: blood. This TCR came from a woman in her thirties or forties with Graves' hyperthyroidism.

CDR3 sequence (DNA): TGTGCCAGCAGAAGAATAAAGGGGTCAACCTATAATTCACCCCTCCACTTT. This sequence encodes CASRRIKGSTYNSPLHF. The chain couples TRBV6-6 to TRBJ1-6; D may be TRBD1 (5 bases). The CDR3 loop spans 17 amino acids. Trimming cost V 6 bases and J 2 bases, with 17 bases left between them. Germline V gene sequence: CDR1 MNHNY, CDR2 SVGAGI (reference sequence).